This T cell receptor beta chain was documented in a study of T-cell memory formation after mild COVID-19. The CDR3 consists of 13 residues. Trimming pared 2 bases from V and 2 bases from J, leaving 6 bases between. Germline CDR1 SGHTA, CDR2 FQGNSA. Barcoded TCR alpha and TCR beta cDNA libraries with UMIs came from 5'RACE using constant-segment primers. In TCRdb, the 5' RACE reads were re-called with MiXCR into one record per CDR3 protein. This table holds over 150,000 distinct CDR3 sequences, less than 20% found once. Findings of the study overall: The pre-infection memory compartment contained some responding clones, suggesting cross-reactive memory joined. Clones from the second wave (peaking day 37) had unconfirmed SARS-CoV-2 specificity.

This clonotype appeared a few times. Its antigen is not identified. The source material was PBMCs or a T cell subset sorted from them (not recorded which). The rearrangement links TRBV7-2 to TRBJ1-2; D ambiguous. The sequence was collected from a man aged 18 to 30 who had mild COVID-19 (a few samples of this study predate the infection). Cell type and time point are not known. CDR3 sequence: CASSLTRNYGYTF. CDR3 in DNA: TGTGCCAGCAGCTTAACCAGGAACTATGGCTACACCTTC.